One sample yielded the 27 T cell receptor beta chains listed below, sequenced in a study of blood T cell repertoires in COVID-19. The method was immunoSEQ multiplex PCR; TCRdb's version includes in-frame clones alone and lacks a portion of them. The table has about 240,000 clones, around nine tenths seen once. The sequencing sample was made of peripheral blood. The receptors originated from a woman in her 70s with active or convalescent COVID-19.

The CDR3 coding sequence is TGTGCCAGCAGCTTAGGGGACAGGGAGATTTTTGGCTACACCTTC. Its protein product is CASSLGDREIFGYTF. The J gene is TRBJ1-2, the V gene TRBV7-2, with 9 positions matching TRBD1. This CDR3 has 15 residues. J lost 7 bases, V lost 1 base, and 7 bases had no gene match. Germline loops: CDR1 SGHTA, CDR2 FQGNSA.

The genes are TRBV20-1 and TRBJ1-5, with D maybe TRBD1 (5 bases). Trimming shortened V by 3 bases and J by 1 base, and 16 bases separated the two germline ends. In germline, CDR1 is DFQATT, CDR2 SNEGSKA (reference sequence). This CDR3 comprises 16 residues. The CDR3: CSASAPGRRSNQPQHF. The DNA for the CDR3 is TGCAGTGCTAGTGCGCCAGGGCGCAGGAGCAATCAGCCCCAGCATTTT.

The chain is built from TRBV19 and TRBJ2-2, with D perhaps matching TRBD1 (6 bases). This CDR3 comprises 16 residues. V shed 8 bases and J shed 0 bases, with 16 bases lying between them. The V gene's germline CDR1 is LNHDA and CDR2 SQIVND (reference sequence). CDR3 bases: TGTGCCAGTCATTTCCGGGACATAGCGAACACCGGGGAGCTGTTTTTT. This gives the protein CASHFRDIANTGELFF.

This clone appeared once. The genes are TRBV2 and TRBJ1-5; D not resolved. Trimming took off 1 base at V and 4 bases at J, with 8 bases between the two ends. The germline V gene encodes CDR1 SNHLY and CDR2 FYNNEI. The length of the CDR3 is 14 residues. Here the CDR3 reads CASSEGLENQPQHF. In nucleotides, the CDR3 is TGTGCCAGCAGTGAAGGTTTGGAGAATCAGCCCCAGCATTTT.

The V call is TRBV7-2, the J call TRBJ2-1; 7 nucleotides align to TRBD2. Germline V gene data show CDR1 as SGHTA and CDR2 as FQGNSA. J gave up 6 bases and V 0 bases, and 8 bases lay outside the gene matches. CDR3 length equals 16 residues. CDR3 loop: CASSLAHGGIFNEQFF. The CDR3 DNA sequence: TGTGCCAGCAGCTTAGCTCACGGGGGGATCTTCAATGAGCAGTTCTTC.

This clone was picked up one time. The V and J genes are TRBV6-5 and TRBJ2-7; 8 nucleotides line up with TRBD1. This CDR3 is 14 amino acids long. Trimming removed 5 bases from V and 2 bases from J; junction bases left unmatched: 5. The V gene's germline CDR1 is MNHEY and CDR2 SVGAGI. The CDR3 coding sequence is TGTGCCAGCAGTCGGACAGGGCAGACCTACGAGCAGTACTTC. This encodes CASSRTGQTYEQYF.

The chain couples TRBV2 to TRBJ2-7, with a tentative D call TRBD1 (6 bases). Trimming pared 6 bases from V and 3 bases from J, leaving 15 bases between. Germline CDR1 reads SNHLY; CDR2 reads FYNNEI. The CDR3 is 14 residues long. The CDR3 reads CASRDTGLVYEQYF. For the CDR3, the DNA is TGTGCCAGCAGAGATACAGGGTTAGTCTACGAGCAGTACTTC.

V gene TRBV21-1 combines with J gene TRBJ1-1. TRBV21-1 is a pseudogene locus. The CDR3 length is 12 residues. The DNA for the CDR3 is TGTGCCAGCACCGGGGGGATAACTGAAGCTTTCTTT. Residues: CASTGGITEAFF.

This clone has only one observation. The chain carries TRBV7-3 and TRBJ2-2; D not resolved. V lost 5 bases and J 0 bases, leaving 19 bases between the germline ends. Germline assignment: CDR1 SGHTA and CDR2 FQGTGA. This CDR3 has 18 amino acids. The CDR3, as DNA: TGTGCCAGCAGCCCCGGCATGAGGTATTCGGCGAACACCGGGGAGCTGTTTTTT. It codes for CASSPGMRYSANTGELFF.

The rearrangement joins TRBV12-5 to TRBJ2-1; 7 positions agree with TRBD2. The V and J ends lost 8 bases and 8 bases, in that order; junction bases with no gene match: 6. CDR1 and CDR2 (germline): LGHNT, FRNRAP. This CDR3 has 12 residues. The CDR3 DNA reads TGTGCTAGTCGGGCTAGCGGTTATGAGCAGTTCTTC. Protein: CASRASGYEQFF.

The chain joins TRBV27 to TRBJ1-5; 7 nucleotides line up with TRBD1. In germline, CDR1 is MNHEY, CDR2 SMNVEV (reference sequence). V shed 5 bases and J 0 bases; nucleotides not matched to a gene: 4. The CDR3 consists of 15 residues. The CDR3 region is CASSGTAYSNQPQHF. CDR3 in DNA: TGTGCCAGCAGTGGGACAGCGTATAGCAATCAGCCCCAGCATTTT.

The chain carries TRBV3-1 (or the pseudogene TRBV3-2) and TRBJ1-1; maybe TRBD1 (5 bases). The CDR3 length is 15 residues. From germline, CDR1 is LGHDT and CDR2 YNNKEL (reference sequence). V was cut by 4 bases and J by 1 base, with 13 bases left in between. This chain's CDR3 is CASSPQRTTNTEAFF. The CDR3 coding sequence is TGTGCCAGCAGCCCTCAACGGACAACGAACACTGAAGCTTTCTTT.

The chain employs TRBV10-3 and TRBJ1-1; TRBD1 might be the D (5 bases). Germline CDR1 reads ENHRY; CDR2 reads SYGVKD. The CDR3 is made up of 11 amino acids. Trimming took 6 bases from V and 4 from J, leaving 6 bases between them. CDR3 region: CAISQGTEAFF. CDR3 DNA: TGTGCCATCAGCCAGGGCACTGAAGCTTTCTTT.

The J gene is TRBJ2-5, the V gene TRBV7-2; D unresolved. This CDR3 comprises 14 residues. Per the germline V gene, CDR1 is SGHTA and CDR2 is FQGNSA. V lost 1 base, J lost 2 bases, and 8 bases lay in between. The DNA of the CDR3 is TGTGCCAGCAGCTTAGGTTTAATTCAAGAGACCCAGTACTTC. Its protein product is CASSLGLIQETQYF.

This clone was seen only once. The chain links TRBV27 to TRBJ1-4; D is unclear. Germline V gene sequence: CDR1 MNHEY, CDR2 SMNVEV (reference sequence). The CDR3 loop spans 15 amino acids. V gave up 5 bases and J gave up 7 bases, with 17 bases separating them. CDR3 protein: CASSPREGRGEKLFF. The CDR3 nucleotides read TGTGCCAGCAGTCCCCGAGAGGGTCGAGGTGAAAAACTGTTTTTT.

The rearrangement joins TRBV6-2 or TRBV6-3 to TRBJ2-3, with 10 bases matching TRBD1. This CDR3 spans 18 amino acids. CDR1 is MNHEY, CDR2 SVGEGT, per germline. The junction had 7 bases not matched to a gene; V was cut back by 1 base and J by 0 bases. This CDR3 reads CASSYLTGTGESTDTQYF. CDR3 bases: TGTGCCAGCAGTTACTTAACCGGGACAGGGGAGAGCACAGATACGCAGTATTTT.

This chain connects TRBV6-5 to TRBJ1-6; 7 bases map to TRBD1. CDR3 length: 15 residues. Germline lookup yields CDR1 MNHEY and CDR2 SVGAGI. V shed 4 bases, J shed 6 bases, and the junction held 6 bases outside the gene matches. This CDR3 reads CASSSGRGTNSPLHF. The CDR3 DNA reads as TGTGCCAGCAGTTCTGGCAGGGGGACTAATTCACCCCTCCACTTT.

The J gene is TRBJ1-2, the V gene TRBV29-1; 7 nucleotides match TRBD1. CDR1 and CDR2 from the germline V gene are SQVTM and ANQGSEA. The CDR3 totals 13 residues. The trim removed 7 bases at V and 6 bases at J, leaving 11 bases unmatched. The DNA of the CDR3 is TGCAGCGCCGATGACAGGGTAAAGCATGGCTACACCTTC. Its translation: CSADDRVKHGYTF.

The chain is built from TRBV10-3 and TRBJ1-1; possible D gene TRBD1, 6 bases. Germline assignment: CDR1 ENHRY and CDR2 SYGVKD. The V and J ends lost 3 bases and 0 bases respectively, with 14 bases between them. The CDR3 extends over 16 amino acids. The CDR3 DNA is TGTGCCATCAGTGATCCACAGGGTTCCATGAACACTGAAGCTTTCTTT. Its translation is CAISDPQGSMNTEAFF.

This clone was found a few times. The CDR3 reads CASSPVQVYGYTF. In DNA, the CDR3 is TGTGCCAGCAGCCCCGTCCAGGTCTATGGCTACACCTTC. V usage is TRBV7-2 and J usage is TRBJ1-2; no firm D call. Germline assignment: CDR1 SGHTA and CDR2 FQGNSA. This CDR3 comprises 13 residues. V lost 5 bases and J 4 bases, leaving 11 bases between the germline ends.

The V and J genes are TRBV20-1 and TRBJ1-1, with D unclear. The ends were cut back, 3 bases at V and 11 bases at J, with 10 bases in the middle. The CDR3 covers 10 residues. CDR1 is DFQATT and CDR2 is SNEGSKA in the germline V gene (reference sequence). Here the CDR3 reads CSASRTVAFF. The CDR3 DNA sequence: TGCAGTGCTAGCCGGACTGTCGCTTTCTTT.

A single count supports this clone. This sequence joins TRBV5-6 and TRBJ1-6; D perhaps matches TRBD1 (6 bases). The V end was cut by 7 bases, the J end by 7 bases, with 12 bases between. This CDR3 is 13 amino acids long. Per germline, CDR1 SGHDT and CDR2 YYEEEE. The CDR3 region is CASQDSWNSPLHF. CDR3 nucleotides: TGTGCCAGCCAGGACAGCTGGAATTCACCCCTCCACTTT.

The chain employs TRBV5-1 and TRBJ1-1; D is possibly TRBD1 (5 bases). CDR3 size: 17 residues. V lost 2 bases and J lost 1, with 18 bases in between. Per germline, CDR1 SGHRS and CDR2 YFSETQ. In nucleotides, the CDR3 is TGCGCCAGCAGCTTTGCCCCACTCGGCGGGGGGAACACTGAAGCTTTCTTT. It translates to CASSFAPLGGGNTEAFF. Drawing the rest from reference TRBV5-1 and TRBJ1-1, the complete variable domain is KAGVTQTPRYLIKTRGQQVTLSCSPISGHRSVSWYQQTPGQGLQFLFEYFSETQRNKGNFPGRFSGRQFSNSRSEMNVSTLELGDSALYLCASSFAPLGGGNTEAFFGQGTRLTVV.

J is TRBJ1-6 and V is TRBV28; D gene unclear. Germline lookup yields CDR1 MDHEN and CDR2 SYDVKM. V lost 7 bases, J lost 11 bases, and 12 bases lay in between. The CDR3 is 12 amino acids. CDR3 sequence reads: CASTAGGTPLHF. In DNA form, the CDR3 reads TGTGCCAGCACCGCAGGTGGAACACCCCTCCACTTT. Complete variable domain (other parts from reference TRBV28 and TRBJ1-6): DVKVTQSSRYLVKRTGEKVFLECVQDMDHENMFWYRQDPGLGLRLIYFSYDVKMKEKGDIPEGYSVSREKKERFSLILESASTNQTSMYLCASTAGGTPLHFGNGTRLTVT.

For the CDR3, the DNA is TGTGCCAGCAGCTTGGGCGGTGGACAGTTTAATTCACCCCTCCACTTT. Its protein is CASSLGGGQFNSPLHF. The rearrangement joins TRBV5-4 to TRBJ1-6, with D perhaps TRBD1 (6 bases). The CDR3 spans 16 residues. The V end lost 0 bases, the J end lost 6 bases, and 13 bases lay between the germline ends. Germline lookup yields CDR1 SGHNT and CDR2 YYREEE (reference sequence).

The chain carries TRBV7-2 and TRBJ2-5; D is unclear. Germline V CDR1 and CDR2: SGHTA, FQGNSA. The CDR3 spans 14 residues. Trimming cost V 5 bases and J 5 bases, with 15 bases left between them. CDR3 sequence: CASSLSAVGETQYF. The DNA of the CDR3 is TGTGCCAGCAGCCTCTCGGCGGTTGGGGAGACCCAGTACTTC. Using reference TRBV7-2 and TRBJ2-5 for the parts outside the CDR3, the full variable domain is GAGVSQSPSNKVTEKGKDVELRCDPISGHTALYWYRQSLGQGLEFLIYFQGNSAPDKSGLPSDRFSAERTGGSVSTLTIQRTQQEDSAVYLCASSLSAVGETQYFGPGTRLLVL.

The chain employs TRBV28 and TRBJ2-5, with 9 positions matching TRBD1. The V gene's germline CDR1 is MDHEN and CDR2 SYDVKM. The trim removed 5 bases at V and 2 bases at J, leaving 6 bases unmatched. The CDR3 is 15 amino acids. Here the CDR3 DNA reads TGTGCCAGCAGTCGTCCGGGACAGGGACAAGAGACCCAGTACTTC. This sequence encodes CASSRPGQGQETQYF.